This TCR beta chain was documented in a study of monozygotic twins with inflammatory bowel disease. Germline V CDR1 and CDR2: SGHRS, YFSETQ. The CDR3 covers 15 residues. Without any T cell sorting, total RNA was isolated from whole blood. TCRalpha and TCRbeta cDNA was put through two nested PCRs of approximately 17 and 9 cycles. Using the 5' RACE reads, TCRdb records one entry per CDR3 protein without DNA. This sample's table has approximately 400,000 distinct CDR3 sequences. This receptor was identified in a human donor with ulcerative colitis or Crohn's disease, or a healthy co-twin of an affected twin (not recorded which). The chain has TRBV5-1 and TRBJ1-3. What was sequenced was blood. The CDR3 reads CASSLDAPTGNTIYF.